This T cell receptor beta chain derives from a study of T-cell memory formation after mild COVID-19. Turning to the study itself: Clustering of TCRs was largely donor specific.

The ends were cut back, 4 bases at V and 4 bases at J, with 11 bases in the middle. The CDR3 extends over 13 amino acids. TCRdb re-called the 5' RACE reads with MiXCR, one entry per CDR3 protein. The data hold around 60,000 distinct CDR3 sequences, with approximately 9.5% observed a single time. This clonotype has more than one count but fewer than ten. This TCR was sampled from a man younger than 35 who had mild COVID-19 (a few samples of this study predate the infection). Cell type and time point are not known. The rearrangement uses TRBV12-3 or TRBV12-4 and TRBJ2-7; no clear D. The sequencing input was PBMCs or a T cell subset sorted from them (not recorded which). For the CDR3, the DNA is TGTGCCAGCAGTTCTCCTGGCCGTTACGAGCAGTACTTC. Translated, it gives CASSSPGRYEQYF.